This T cell receptor beta chain was retrieved from a study of control samples from healthy donors and cancer patients. Libraries were prepared by immunoSEQ multiplex PCR; TCRdb keeps only in-frame clonotypes and omits some of them. The sample lists about 22,000 clones; 65% to 90% were seen once. Germline-derived CDR1 and CDR2 are SGHRS and YFSETQ. V was pared by 0 bases and J by 0 bases, with 9 bases between. The CDR3 loop spans 15 amino acids. This rearrangement joins TRBV5-1 to TRBJ1-2; TRBD1 might be the D (5 bases). The source material was PBMCs. The TCR originated in a man aged 60-69 years with head and neck cancer. The CDR3 DNA reads as TGCGCCAGCAGCTTGGGGGACGGTACTAACTATGGCTACACCTTC. This codes for CASSLGDGTNYGYTF.